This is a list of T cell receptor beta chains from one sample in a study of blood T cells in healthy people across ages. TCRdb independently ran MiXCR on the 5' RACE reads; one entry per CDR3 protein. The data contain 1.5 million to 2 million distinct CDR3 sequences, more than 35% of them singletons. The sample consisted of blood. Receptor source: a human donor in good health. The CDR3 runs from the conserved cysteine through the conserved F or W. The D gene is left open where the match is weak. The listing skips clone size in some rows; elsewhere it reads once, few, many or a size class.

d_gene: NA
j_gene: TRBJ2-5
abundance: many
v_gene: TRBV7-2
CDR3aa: CASSSTGPLRTQYF
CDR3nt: TGTGCCAGCAGCTCGACGGGGCCACTGCGGACCCAGTACTTC

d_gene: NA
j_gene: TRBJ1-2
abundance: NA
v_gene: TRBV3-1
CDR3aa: CASTKLGVSSLTNGYTF
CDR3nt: TGTGCCAGCACCAAACTTGGGGTTTCTTCGCTCACAAATGGCTACACCTTC

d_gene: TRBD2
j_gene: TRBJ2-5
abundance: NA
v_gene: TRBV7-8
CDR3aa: CASRRTRLGQETQYF
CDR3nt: TGTGCCAGCAGGCGGACTAGATTAGGCCAAGAGACCCAGTACTTC

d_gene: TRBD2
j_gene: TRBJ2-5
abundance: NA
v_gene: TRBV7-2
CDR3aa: CASSRGLAGAPETQYF
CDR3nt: TGTGCCAGCAGCCGGGGACTAGCGGGGGCACCAGAGACCCAGTACTTC

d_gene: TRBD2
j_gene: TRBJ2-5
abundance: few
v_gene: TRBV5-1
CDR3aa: CASSLPSGGKGETQYF
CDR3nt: TGCGCCAGCAGCTTGCCCAGCGGGGGGAAAGGAGAGACCCAGTACTTC

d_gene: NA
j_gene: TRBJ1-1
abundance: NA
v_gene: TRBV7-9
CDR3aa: CVSSLQLNTEAFF
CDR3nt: TGTGTCAGCAGCTTACAGTTAAACACTGAAGCTTTCTTT

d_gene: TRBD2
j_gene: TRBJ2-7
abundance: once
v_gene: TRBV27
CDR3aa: CASSNILAGETYKQYF
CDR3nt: TGTGCCAGCAGTAACATACTAGCGGGGGAAACCTACAAGCAGTACTTC

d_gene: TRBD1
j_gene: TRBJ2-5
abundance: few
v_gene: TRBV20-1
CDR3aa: CSASEGQGARETQYF
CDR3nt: TGCAGTGCTAGCGAGGGACAGGGCGCAAGGGAGACCCAGTACTTC

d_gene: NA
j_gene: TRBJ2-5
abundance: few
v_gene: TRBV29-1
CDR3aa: CSVGLYQETQYF
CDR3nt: TGCAGCGTGGGACTGTACCAAGAGACCCAGTACTTC

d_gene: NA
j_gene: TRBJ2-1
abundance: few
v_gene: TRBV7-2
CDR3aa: CASSLGTRGLYEQFF
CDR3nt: TGTGCCAGCAGCTTAGGCACTAGAGGGCTCTATGAGCAGTTCTTC

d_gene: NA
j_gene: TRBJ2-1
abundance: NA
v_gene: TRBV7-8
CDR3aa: CASSPTRLYNEQFF
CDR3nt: TGTGCCAGCAGCCCCACCCGGCTCTACAATGAGCAGTTCTTC

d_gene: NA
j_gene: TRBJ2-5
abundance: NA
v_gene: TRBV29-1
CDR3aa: CSVDDIEETQYF
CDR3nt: TGCAGCGTTGACGACATTGAGGAGACCCAGTACTTC

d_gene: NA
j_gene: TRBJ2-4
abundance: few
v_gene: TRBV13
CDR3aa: CASRRRDAKNIQYF
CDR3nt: TGTGCCAGCAGACGCAGGGATGCCAAAAACATTCAGTACTTC

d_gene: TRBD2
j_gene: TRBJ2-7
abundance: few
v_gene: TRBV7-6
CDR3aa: CASSLVGSGGTSSYEQYF
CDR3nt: TGTGCCAGCAGCTTAGTTGGTAGCGGGGGGACGAGCTCCTACGAGCAGTACTTC

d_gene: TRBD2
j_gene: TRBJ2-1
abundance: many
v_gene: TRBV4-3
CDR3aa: CASSQEGLVGNEQFF
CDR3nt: TGCGCCAGCAGCCAAGAGGGACTAGTCGGCAATGAGCAGTTCTTC

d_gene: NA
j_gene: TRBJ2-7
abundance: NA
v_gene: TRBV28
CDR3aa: CASSLGPTGYEQYF
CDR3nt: TGTGCCAGCAGTTTAGGTCCAACAGGCTACGAGCAGTACTTC

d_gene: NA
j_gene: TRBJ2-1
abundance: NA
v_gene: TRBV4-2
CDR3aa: CVSSQDSYSRGPPVGTYNEQFF
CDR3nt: TGTGTCAGCAGCCAAGATAGTTACTCGCGGGGGCCACCCGTCGGAACCTACAATGAGCAGTTCTTC

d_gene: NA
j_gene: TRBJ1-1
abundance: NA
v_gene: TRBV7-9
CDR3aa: CASSSLDGYAEAFF
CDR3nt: TGTGCCAGCAGCTCCTTGGACGGCTACGCTGAAGCTTTCTTT

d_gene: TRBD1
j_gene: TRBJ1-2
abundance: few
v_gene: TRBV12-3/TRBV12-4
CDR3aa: CASSSLSGTGIGYTF
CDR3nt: TGTGCCAGCAGTTCACTTTCCGGGACAGGGATTGGCTACACCTTC

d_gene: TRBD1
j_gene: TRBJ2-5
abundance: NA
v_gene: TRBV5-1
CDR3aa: CASSFGQGVLLEQYF
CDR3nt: TGCGCCAGCAGCTTTGGCCAGGGGGTTTTATTAGAGCAGTACTTC

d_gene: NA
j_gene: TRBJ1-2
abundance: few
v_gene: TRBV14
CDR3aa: CASSQDLIVGVGANYGYTF
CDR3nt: TGTGCCAGCAGCCAAGATCTAATTGTTGGCGTGGGAGCTAACTATGGCTACACCTTC

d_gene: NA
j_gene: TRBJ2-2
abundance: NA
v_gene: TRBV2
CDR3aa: CASRIYATGELFF
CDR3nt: TGTGCCAGCAGGATTTACGCTACCGGAGAGCTGTTTTTT

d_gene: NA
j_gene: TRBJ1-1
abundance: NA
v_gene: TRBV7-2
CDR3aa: CASSLEISWRTEAFF
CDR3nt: TGTGCCAGCAGCTTAGAGATCTCCTGGCGGACTGAAGCTTTCTTT

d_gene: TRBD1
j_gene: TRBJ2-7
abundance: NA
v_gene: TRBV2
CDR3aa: CASSEMGQVYEQYF
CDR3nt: TGTGCCAGCAGTGAGATGGGACAGGTCTACGAGCAGTACTTC

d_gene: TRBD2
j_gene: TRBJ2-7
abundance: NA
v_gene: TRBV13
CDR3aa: CASSLNLGLAGASSSYEQYF
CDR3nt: TGTGCCAGCAGCTTAAATCTGGGACTAGCGGGGGCCTCGAGCTCCTACGAGCAGTACTTC

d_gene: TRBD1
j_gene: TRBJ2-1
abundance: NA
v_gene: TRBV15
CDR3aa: CATSRGDRGQVFHQSSYEQFF
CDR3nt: TGTGCCACCAGCAGAGGAGACAGGGGTCAAGTCTTCCATCAAAGCTCCTACGAGCAGTTCTTC

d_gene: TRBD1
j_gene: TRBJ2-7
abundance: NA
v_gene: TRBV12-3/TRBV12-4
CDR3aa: CASSSWTGGLYEQYF
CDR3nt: TGTGCCAGCAGTTCCTGGACAGGGGGTTTGTACGAGCAGTACTTC

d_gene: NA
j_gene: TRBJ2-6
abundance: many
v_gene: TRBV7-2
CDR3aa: CATTTGNSGANVLTF
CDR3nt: TGTGCCACTACAACAGGAAACTCTGGGGCCAACGTCCTGACTTTC

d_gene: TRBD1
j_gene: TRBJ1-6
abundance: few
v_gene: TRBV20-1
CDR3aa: CSARTGRLSNSPLHF
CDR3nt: TGCAGTGCTCGGACAGGGCGCTTATCTAATTCACCCCTCCACTTT

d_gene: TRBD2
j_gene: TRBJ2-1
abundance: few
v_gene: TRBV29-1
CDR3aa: CSGTSGGAYEQFF
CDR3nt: TGCAGCGGTACTAGCGGGGGGGCCTATGAGCAGTTCTTC

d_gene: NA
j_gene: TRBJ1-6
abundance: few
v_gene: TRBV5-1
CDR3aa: CASSFAPDRKISPLHF
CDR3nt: TGCGCCAGCAGCTTTGCCCCAGACAGGAAAATTTCACCCCTCCACTTT

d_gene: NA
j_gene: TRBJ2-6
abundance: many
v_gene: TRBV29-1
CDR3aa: CSVGGVSGANVLTF
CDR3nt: TGCAGCGTTGGCGGGGTCTCTGGGGCCAACGTCCTGACTTTC

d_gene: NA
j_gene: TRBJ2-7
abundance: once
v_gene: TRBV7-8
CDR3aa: CASSLEGQTIERYF
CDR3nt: TGTGCCAGCAGCTTAGAAGGACAGACCATCGAGCGGTACTTC

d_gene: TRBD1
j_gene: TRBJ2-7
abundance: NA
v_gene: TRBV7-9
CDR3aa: CASSLDRATAEQYF
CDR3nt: TGTGCCAGCAGCTTGGACAGGGCTACAGCCGAGCAGTACTTC

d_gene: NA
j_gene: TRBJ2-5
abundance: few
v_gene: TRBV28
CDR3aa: CASRYDSGTQETQYF
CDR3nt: TGTGCCAGCAGATATGATTCAGGGACCCAAGAGACCCAGTACTTC

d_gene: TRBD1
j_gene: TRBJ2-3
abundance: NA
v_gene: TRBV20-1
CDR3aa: CSAPGTGVGDTQYF
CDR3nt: TGCAGTGCTCCCGGGACAGGGGTTGGAGATACGCAGTATTTT

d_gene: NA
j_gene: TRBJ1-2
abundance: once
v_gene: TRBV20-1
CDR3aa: CSALAPPYGYTF
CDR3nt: TGCAGTGCTCTCGCTCCCCCTTATGGCTACACCTTC

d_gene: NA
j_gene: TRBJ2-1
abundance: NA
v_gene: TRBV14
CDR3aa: CASSQTGKRYEQFF
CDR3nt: TGTGCCAGCAGCCAAACAGGTAAACGGTATGAGCAGTTCTTC

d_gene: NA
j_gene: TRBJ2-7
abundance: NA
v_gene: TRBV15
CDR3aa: CATSIDRPYEQYF
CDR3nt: TGTGCCACCAGCATCGACAGGCCGTACGAGCAGTACTTC

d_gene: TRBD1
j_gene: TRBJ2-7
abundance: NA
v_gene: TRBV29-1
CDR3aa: CSVGRGSTYEQYF
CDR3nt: TGCAGCGTTGGCAGGGGGTCAACCTACGAGCAGTACTTC

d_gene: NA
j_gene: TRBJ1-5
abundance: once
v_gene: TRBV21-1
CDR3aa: CASSSQTGPNQPQHF
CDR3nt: TGTGCCAGCAGCTCCCAGACAGGGCCTAATCAGCCCCAGCATTTT

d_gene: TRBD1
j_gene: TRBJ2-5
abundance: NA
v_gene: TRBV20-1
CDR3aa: CSALNHRGPQETQYF
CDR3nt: TGCAGCGCTCTCAACCACAGGGGGCCTCAAGAGACCCAGTACTTC

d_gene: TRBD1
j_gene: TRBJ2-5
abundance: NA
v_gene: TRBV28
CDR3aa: CASSLYRDSWYF
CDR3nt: TGTGCCAGCAGTTTATACCGGGACAGTTGGTACTTC

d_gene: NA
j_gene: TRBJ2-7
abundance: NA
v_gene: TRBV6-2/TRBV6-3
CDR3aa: CASSYSWTIIYEQYF
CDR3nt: TGTGCCAGCAGTTACTCTTGGACTATCATCTACGAGCAGTACTTC

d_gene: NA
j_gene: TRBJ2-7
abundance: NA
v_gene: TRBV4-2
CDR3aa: CASSRERSYEQYF
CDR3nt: TGTGCCAGCAGTCGAGAGCGATCCTACGAGCAGTACTTC

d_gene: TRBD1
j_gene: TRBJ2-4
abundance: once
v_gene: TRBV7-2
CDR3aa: CASSLATGPQYF
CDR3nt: TGTGCCAGCAGCTTAGCGACAGGGCCGCAGTACTTC

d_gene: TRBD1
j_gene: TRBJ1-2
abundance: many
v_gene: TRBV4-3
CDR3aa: CASSQDRGRGYTF
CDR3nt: TGTGCCAGCAGCCAAGACAGGGGGCGAGGCTACACCTTC

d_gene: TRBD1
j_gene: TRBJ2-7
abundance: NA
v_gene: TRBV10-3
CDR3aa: CATAQGQRPYEQYF
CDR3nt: TGTGCCACCGCCCAGGGACAGAGACCCTACGAGCAGTACTTC

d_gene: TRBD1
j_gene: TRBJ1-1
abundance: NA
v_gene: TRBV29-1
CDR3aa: CSVLTGGTVEAFF
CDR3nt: TGCAGCGTTTTGACAGGGGGAACTGTCGAAGCTTTCTTT

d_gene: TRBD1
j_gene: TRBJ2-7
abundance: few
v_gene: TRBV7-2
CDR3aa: CASSPRQGGLTGQYF
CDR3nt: TGTGCCAGCAGCCCCAGACAGGGGGGGCTTACTGGCCAGTACTTC

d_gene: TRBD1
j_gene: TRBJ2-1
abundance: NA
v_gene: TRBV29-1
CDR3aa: CSVEGRGHDEQFF
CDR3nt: TGCAGCGTTGAGGGCAGGGGGCACGATGAGCAGTTCTTC

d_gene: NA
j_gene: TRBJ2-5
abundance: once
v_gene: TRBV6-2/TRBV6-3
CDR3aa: CASSYRGAKTQYF
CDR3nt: TGTGCCAGCAGTTATCGGGGCGCCAAGACCCAGTACTTC

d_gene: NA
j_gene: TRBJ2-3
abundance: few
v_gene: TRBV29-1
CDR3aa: CSASPQEESTDTQYF
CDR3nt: TGCAGCGCCAGCCCGCAGGAGGAAAGCACAGATACGCAGTATTTT

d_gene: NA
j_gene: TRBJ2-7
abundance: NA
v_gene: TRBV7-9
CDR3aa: CASSFSVRFYEQYF
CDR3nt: TGTGCCAGCAGCTTCTCCGTCAGATTCTACGAGCAGTACTTC

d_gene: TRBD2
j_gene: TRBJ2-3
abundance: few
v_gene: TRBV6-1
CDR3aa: CASSQGLAGGNTDTQYF
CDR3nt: TGTGCCAGCAGTCAGGGACTAGCGGGGGGGAACACAGATACGCAGTATTTT

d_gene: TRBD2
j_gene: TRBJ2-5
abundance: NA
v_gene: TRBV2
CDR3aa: CASSATSGGSGTQYF
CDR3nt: TGTGCCAGCAGTGCGACTAGCGGGGGGTCGGGGACCCAGTACTTC

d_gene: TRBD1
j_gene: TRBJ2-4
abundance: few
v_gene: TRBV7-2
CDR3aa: CASSLTYGTVDIQYF
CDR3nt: TGTGCCAGCAGCCTTACCTACGGGACAGTGGACATTCAGTACTTC

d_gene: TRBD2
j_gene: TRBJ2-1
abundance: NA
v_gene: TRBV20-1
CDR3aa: CSARLGLAVYNEQFF
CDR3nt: TGCAGTGCTAGGCTGGGACTAGCAGTGTACAATGAGCAGTTCTTC

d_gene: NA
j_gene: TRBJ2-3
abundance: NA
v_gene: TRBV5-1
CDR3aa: CASGAPDTQYF
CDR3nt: TGCGCCAGCGGGGCCCCAGATACGCAGTATTTT

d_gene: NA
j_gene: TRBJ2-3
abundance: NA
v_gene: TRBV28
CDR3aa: CASSLFEGDTQYF
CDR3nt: TGTGCCAGCAGTTTATTCGAGGGGGATACGCAGTATTTT